Listed here are 3 T cell receptor beta chains from one sample, sequenced in a study of control samples from healthy donors and cancer patients. The protocol was immunoSEQ multiplex PCR, while the TCRdb copy is restricted to in-frame clones and leaves out a portion. The table shows almost 95,000 clones, with about nine tenths occurring only once. Sequencing was performed on blood. All receptors derive from a woman aged 18 to 35 in good health.

The chain joins TRBV5-6 to TRBJ1-1; TRBD1 matches 7 bases. The CDR3 is 15 residues long. Unmatched junction bases numbered 8, after V lost 0 bases and J lost 6 bases. From germline, CDR1 is SGHDT and CDR2 YYEEEE. The CDR3 loop is CASSLELTGMAEAFF. The DNA for the CDR3 is TGTGCCAGCAGCTTGGAGCTGACAGGGATGGCTGAAGCTTTCTTT.

The rearrangement joins TRBV27 to TRBJ1-4, with no clear D. This CDR3 is 14 amino acids long. V was cut by 8 bases and J by 1 base, with 11 bases left in between. Germline V gives CDR1 MNHEY, CDR2 SMNVEV (reference sequence). CDR3 sequence reads: CASARGRTNEKLFF. For the CDR3, the DNA is TGTGCCAGCGCTCGGGGAAGAACTAATGAAAAACTGTTTTTT.

This rearrangement joins TRBV10-3 to TRBJ2-2; the D is unclear. V was clipped by 5 bases and J by 6 bases, with 4 bases between them. Germline CDR1 reads ENHRY; CDR2 reads SYGVKD. The CDR3 has 11 amino acids. CDR3 region: CAISSAGELFF. CDR3 bases: TGTGCCATCAGTTCCGCCGGGGAGCTGTTTTTT.